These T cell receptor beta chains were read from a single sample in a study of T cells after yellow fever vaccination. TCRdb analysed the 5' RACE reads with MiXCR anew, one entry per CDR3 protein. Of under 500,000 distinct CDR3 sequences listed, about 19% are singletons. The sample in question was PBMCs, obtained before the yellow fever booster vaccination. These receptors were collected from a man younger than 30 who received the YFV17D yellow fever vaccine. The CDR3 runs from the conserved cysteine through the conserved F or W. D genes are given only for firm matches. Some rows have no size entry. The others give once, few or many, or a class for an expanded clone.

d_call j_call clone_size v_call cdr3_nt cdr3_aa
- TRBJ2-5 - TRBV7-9 TGTGCCAGCAGCTTAGGCACGCAACAAGAGACCCAGTACTTC CASSLGTQQETQYF
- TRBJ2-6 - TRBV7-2 TGTGCCAGCAGTCTTAGACAGCAGCTCTCTGGGGCCAACGTCCTGACTTTC CASSLRQQLSGANVLTF
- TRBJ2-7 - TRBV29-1 TGCAGCGTTGAACAAAGACGGACGGGGGAAATCACCTACGAGCAGTACTTC CSVEQRRTGEITYEQYF
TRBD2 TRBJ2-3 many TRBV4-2 TGTGCCAGCAGCCAAGATATCGGGGGGGCTTCAGATACGCAGTATTTT CASSQDIGGASDTQYF
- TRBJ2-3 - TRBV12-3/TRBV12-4 TGTGCCAGCACTCTCGGACATTTTTCCACAGATACGCAGTATTTT CASTLGHFSTDTQYF
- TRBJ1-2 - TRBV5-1 TGCGCCAGCAGCGTGAATAGGGTTGACTATGGCTACACCTTC CASSVNRVDYGYTF
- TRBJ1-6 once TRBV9 TGTGCCAGCAGCGTAGGGCTTAGGAATTCACCCCTCCACTTT CASSVGLRNSPLHF
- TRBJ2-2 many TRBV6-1 TGTGCCAGCAGTGAAACCCCAGCCGGGACCGGGGAGCTGTTTTTT CASSETPAGTGELFF
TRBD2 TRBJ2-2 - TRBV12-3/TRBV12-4 TGTGCCAGCAGTTTCCCTAGCGGGGGAAGGAACACCGGGGAGCTGTTTTTT CASSFPSGGRNTGELFF
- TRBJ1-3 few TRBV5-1 TGCGCCAGCCAAAGGGAGACTGGAAACACCATATATTTT CASQRETGNTIYF
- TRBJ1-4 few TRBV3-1 TGTGCCAGCAGCGCTCCCGGGGAAGCTAATGAAAAACTGTTTTTT CASSAPGEANEKLFF
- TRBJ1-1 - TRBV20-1 TGCAGTGCTAGGTTCGGGGGGCTGAACACTGAAGCTTTCTTT CSARFGGLNTEAFF
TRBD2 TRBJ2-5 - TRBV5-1 TGCGCCAGCAGCATACTAGCGGGGGTGTTGGAGACCCAGTACTTC CASSILAGVLETQYF
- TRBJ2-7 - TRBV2 TGTGCCAGCAAGGGCAGGGGCAACGTTAGATCCTACGAGCAGTACTTC CASKGRGNVRSYEQYF
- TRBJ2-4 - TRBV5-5 TGTGCCAGCAGCTTAGGGCCACCGGGAGACATTCAGTACTTC CASSLGPPGDIQYF
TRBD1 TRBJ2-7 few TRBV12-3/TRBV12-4 TGTGCCAGCAGTGGGACAGGACCCTACGAGCAGTACTTC CASSGTGPYEQYF
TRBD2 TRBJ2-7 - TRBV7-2 TGTGCCAGCAGCCATCGGGCTAGCGGGGCCTACGAGCAGTACTTC CASSHRASGAYEQYF
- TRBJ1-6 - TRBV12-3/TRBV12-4 TGTGCCAGCAGTGAGGATTCACCCCTCCACTTT CASSEDSPLHF
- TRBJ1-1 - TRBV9 TGTGCCAGCAGCGTAGGTGGGGGGGAAGCTTTCTTT CASSVGGGEAFF
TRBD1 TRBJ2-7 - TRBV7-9 TGTGCCAGCAGCCCAACCGGGACAGGGGGTGTCTACGAGCAGTACTTC CASSPTGTGGVYEQYF
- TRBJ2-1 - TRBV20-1 TGCAGTGCTAGAATCCGGGACTACAATGAGCAGTTCTTC CSARIRDYNEQFF
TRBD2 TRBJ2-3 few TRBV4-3 TGCGCCAGCAGCCGAGGCGGGGGGGCATTGGCAGATACGCAGTATTTT CASSRGGGALADTQYF
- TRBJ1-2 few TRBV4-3 TGCGCCAGCAGCCAAGACGGAGCAGGGGTCTCCCGGGGCGGCTACACCTTC CASSQDGAGVSRGGYTF
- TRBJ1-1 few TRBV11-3 TGTGCCAGCAGTTCCGCGGTCACCCAGGCCACTGAAGCTTTCTTT CASSSAVTQATEAFF
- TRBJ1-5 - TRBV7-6 TGTGCCAGCAGCTTAGCGGACGGCTTGGGTCAGCCCCAGCATTTT CASSLADGLGQPQHF
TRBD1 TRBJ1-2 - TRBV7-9 TGTGCCAGCAGCCGAGGCGACAGGGCGGACGGCTACACCTTC CASSRGDRADGYTF
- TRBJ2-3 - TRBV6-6 TGTGCCAGCAGTTCCGGGGAGGGCACAGATACGCAGTATTTT CASSSGEGTDTQYF
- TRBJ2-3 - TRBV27 TGTGCCAGCAGTTTTAATCCAGATACGCAGTATTTT CASSFNPDTQYF
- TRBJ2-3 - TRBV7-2 TGTGCCAGCAGCTTAGATGCTAGGCCAGATACGCAGTATTTT CASSLDARPDTQYF
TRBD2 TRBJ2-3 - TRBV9 TGTGCCAGCAGCGTAGTGGCTAGCGGGGCAGATACGCAGTATTTT CASSVVASGADTQYF
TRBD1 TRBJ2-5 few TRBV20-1 TGCAGTGCTAGTAAGACAGGGGGCGCCGAGACCCAGTACTTC CSASKTGGAETQYF
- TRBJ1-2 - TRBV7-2 TGTGCCAGCAGCTTTACGGACGGGACCTATGGCTACACCTTC CASSFTDGTYGYTF
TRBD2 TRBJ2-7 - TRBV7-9 TGTGCCAGCAGCCCCCGGAGCGGGGTAGCCTACGAGCAGTACTTC CASSPRSGVAYEQYF
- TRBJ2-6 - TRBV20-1 TGCAGTGCCCAGGTGGGCTCTGGGGCCAACGTCCTGACTTTC CSAQVGSGANVLTF
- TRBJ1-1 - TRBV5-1 TGCGCCAGCAGCTTGGGACCGGGAGTGGGCACTGAAGCTTTCTTT CASSLGPGVGTEAFF
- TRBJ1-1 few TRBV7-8 TGTGCCAGCAGCCCCACCCGGACGGGAAACACTGAAGCTTTCTTT CASSPTRTGNTEAFF
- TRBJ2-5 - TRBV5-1 TGCGCCAGCAGCCTTTATACAGGGTTCCCGGAGACCCAGTACTTC CASSLYTGFPETQYF
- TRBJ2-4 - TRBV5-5 TGTGCCAGCAGCTTGGGGCAGGCGGAGCCCAAAAACATTCAGTACTTC CASSLGQAEPKNIQYF
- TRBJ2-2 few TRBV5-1 TGCGCCAGCAGCCTGGGCTACGGCACCGGGGAGCTGTTTTTT CASSLGYGTGELFF
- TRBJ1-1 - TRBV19 TGTGCCAGTAGTTGGGGCAGGGGATTCCCTGAAGCTTTCTTT CASSWGRGFPEAFF
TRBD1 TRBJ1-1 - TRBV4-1 TGCGCCAGCAGCCAAGTGGGACAGGGACTTGAAGCTTTCTTT CASSQVGQGLEAFF
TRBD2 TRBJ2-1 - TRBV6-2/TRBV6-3 TGTGCCAGCAAACTAGCGGGGGGATCCCGGCAGTTCTTC CASKLAGGSRQFF
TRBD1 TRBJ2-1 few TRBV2 TGTGCCAGCGAGGGACAGAAGAACAATGAGCAGTTCTTC CASEGQKNNEQFF
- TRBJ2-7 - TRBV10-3 TGTGCCATCAGTGAGTCCCTGGCAGGGCAGACCTACGAGCAGTACTTC CAISESLAGQTYEQYF
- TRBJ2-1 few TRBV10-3 TGTGCCAGCGACCGCGCGTTAAGCTCCTACAATGAGCAGTTCTTC CASDRALSSYNEQFF
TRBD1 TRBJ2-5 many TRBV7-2 TGTGCCAGCAGCCGGACAGGGACGTACCAAGAGACCCAGTACTTC CASSRTGTYQETQYF
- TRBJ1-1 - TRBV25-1 TGTGCCAGCAGTCCTCAGGGGCAGAACACTGAAGCTTTCTTT CASSPQGQNTEAFF
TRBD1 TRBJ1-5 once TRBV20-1 TGCAGTGCTCCGGGGACAGGCGGTGGCAATCAGCCCCAGCATTTT CSAPGTGGGNQPQHF
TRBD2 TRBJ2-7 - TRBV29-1 TGCAGCGTCACTAGCGGGGGGCCTTACGAGCAGTACTTC CSVTSGGPYEQYF